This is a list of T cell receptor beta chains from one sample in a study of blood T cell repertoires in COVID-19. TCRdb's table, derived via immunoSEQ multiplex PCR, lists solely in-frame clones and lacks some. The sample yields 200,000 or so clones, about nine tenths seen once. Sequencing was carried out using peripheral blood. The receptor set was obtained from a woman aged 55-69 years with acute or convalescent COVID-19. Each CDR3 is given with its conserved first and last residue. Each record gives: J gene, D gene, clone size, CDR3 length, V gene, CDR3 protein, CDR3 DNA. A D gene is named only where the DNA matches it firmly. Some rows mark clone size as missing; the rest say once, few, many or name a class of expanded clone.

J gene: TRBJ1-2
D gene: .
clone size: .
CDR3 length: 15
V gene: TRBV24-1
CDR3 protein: CATSDLGGGNYGYTF
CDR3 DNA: TGTGCCACCAGTGATTTGGGAGGAGGTAACTATGGCTACACCTTC

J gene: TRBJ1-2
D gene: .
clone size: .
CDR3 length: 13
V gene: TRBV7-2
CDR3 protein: CASSRYTDYGYTF
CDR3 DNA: TGTGCCAGCAGCCGTTATACAGACTATGGCTACACCTTC

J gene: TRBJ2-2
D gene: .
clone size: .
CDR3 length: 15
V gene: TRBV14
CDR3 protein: CASSQDARNTGELFF
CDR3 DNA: TGTGCCAGCAGCCAAGATGCCAGGAACACCGGGGAGCTGTTTTTT

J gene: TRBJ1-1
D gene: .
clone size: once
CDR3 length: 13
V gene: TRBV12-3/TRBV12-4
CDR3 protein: CASRVGWNTEAFF
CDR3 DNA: TGTGCCAGCAGGGTCGGTTGGAACACTGAAGCTTTCTTT

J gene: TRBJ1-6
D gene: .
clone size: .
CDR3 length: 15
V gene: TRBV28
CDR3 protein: CASSLSRTGSSPLHF
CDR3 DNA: TGTGCCAGCAGTTTATCCAGGACGGGGAGCTCACCCCTCCACTTT

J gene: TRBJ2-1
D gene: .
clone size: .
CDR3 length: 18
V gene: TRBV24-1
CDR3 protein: CATSDSHLDRSSYNEQFF
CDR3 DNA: TGTGCCACCAGTGATTCTCACCTGGACAGAAGCTCCTACAATGAGCAGTTCTTC

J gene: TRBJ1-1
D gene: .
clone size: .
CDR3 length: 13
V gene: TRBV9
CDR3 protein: CASSVRSSTEAFF
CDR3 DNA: TGTGCCAGCAGCGTCCGTTCGAGTACTGAAGCTTTCTTT

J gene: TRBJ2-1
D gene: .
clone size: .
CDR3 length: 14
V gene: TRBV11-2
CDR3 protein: CASSRGSSYNEQFF
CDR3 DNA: TGTGCCAGCAGCCGAGGGAGCTCCTACAATGAGCAGTTCTTC

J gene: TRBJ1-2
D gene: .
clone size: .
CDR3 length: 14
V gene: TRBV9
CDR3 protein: CASSVQGFPLGYTF
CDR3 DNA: TGTGCCAGCAGCGTCCAGGGTTTCCCCCTTGGCTACACCTTC

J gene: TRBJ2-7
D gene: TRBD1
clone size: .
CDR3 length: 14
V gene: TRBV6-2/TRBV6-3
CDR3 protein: CASSYSMNRGEQYF
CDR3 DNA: TGTGCCAGCAGTTACTCGATGAACAGGGGGGAGCAGTACTTC

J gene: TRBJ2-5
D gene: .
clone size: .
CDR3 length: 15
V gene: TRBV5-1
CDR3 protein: CASSPSGQGGETQYF
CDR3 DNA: TGCGCCAGCAGCCCCTCAGGACAGGGAGGGGAGACCCAGTACTTC

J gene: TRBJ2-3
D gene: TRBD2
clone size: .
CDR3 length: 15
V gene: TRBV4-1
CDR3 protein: CASSLRLAGGDTQYF
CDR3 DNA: TGCGCCAGCAGTCTTAGACTAGCGGGGGGAGATACGCAGTATTTT

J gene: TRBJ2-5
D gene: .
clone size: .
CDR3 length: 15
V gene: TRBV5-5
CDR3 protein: CASSSTQGSGETQYF
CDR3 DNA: TGTGCCAGCAGCTCAACACAGGGATCTGGAGAGACCCAGTACTTC